The rows below give T cell receptor beta chains drawn from one sample of a study of T cell repertoires in cytomegalovirus infection. Each CDR3 protein is one row after TCRdb ran MiXCR on the reads. The table shows about 130,000 distinct CDR3 sequences, with 20% to 30% occurring only once. For these receptors, no antigen is known. Specimen: PBMCs, sequenced either directly or after in vitro stimulation (not recorded which). The receptors stem from a human donor in good health (CMV status not recorded). Some clones in this sample may be carry-over from other donors' samples. CDR3s include the opening cysteine and the closing phenylalanine or tryptophan. Each record gives: D gene, J gene, V gene, clone size, CDR3 DNA, CDR3 protein. The D gene is left open where the match is weak. The size field is filled for only some rows; it gives once, few, many or a size class.

D gene: .
J gene: TRBJ2-7
V gene: TRBV20-1
clone size: .
CDR3 DNA: TGCAGTGCTAGTCCCCGGGACACTCGAGGGGTGCGCGAGCAGTACTTC
CDR3 protein: CSASPRDTRGVREQYF

D gene: TRBD1
J gene: TRBJ2-5
V gene: TRBV15
clone size: .
CDR3 DNA: TGTGCCACCAGCAGAGGACAGGGGGCACGGGGAGAGACCCAGTACTTC
CDR3 protein: CATSRGQGARGETQYF

D gene: .
J gene: TRBJ1-2
V gene: TRBV28
clone size: few
CDR3 DNA: TGTGCCAGCAGTTTATTGTATAGACCCCGAAGTAGCGGCTACACCTTC
CDR3 protein: CASSLLYRPRSSGYTF

D gene: .
J gene: TRBJ2-7
V gene: TRBV5-1
clone size: .
CDR3 DNA: TGCGCCAGCAGCGCGGGACACCCTGGCCCCTACGAGCAGTACTTC
CDR3 protein: CASSAGHPGPYEQYF

D gene: TRBD2
J gene: TRBJ2-1
V gene: TRBV5-6
clone size: .
CDR3 DNA: TGTGCCAGCAGCTTGACACTAGCGGTTTACAATGAGCAGTTCTTC
CDR3 protein: CASSLTLAVYNEQFF

D gene: TRBD1
J gene: TRBJ2-2
V gene: TRBV2
clone size: few
CDR3 DNA: TGTGCCAGGGGACAGGGGTTGAACACCGGGGAGCTGTTTTTT
CDR3 protein: CARGQGLNTGELFF

D gene: .
J gene: TRBJ1-2
V gene: TRBV12-3/TRBV12-4
clone size: .
CDR3 DNA: TGTGCCAGCAGTTCCGATCCTCATATCGGATATGGCTACACCTTC
CDR3 protein: CASSSDPHIGYGYTF

D gene: .
J gene: TRBJ2-5
V gene: TRBV9
clone size: many
CDR3 DNA: TGTGCCAGCAGCGCCAGGGGAGGGTACCAAGAGACCCAGTACTTC
CDR3 protein: CASSARGGYQETQYF

D gene: TRBD2
J gene: TRBJ2-7
V gene: TRBV7-2
clone size: many
CDR3 DNA: TGTGCCAGCAGCCCACAGCGGGGCCCCTACGAGCAGTACTTC
CDR3 protein: CASSPQRGPYEQYF

D gene: TRBD2
J gene: TRBJ2-3
V gene: TRBV7-8
clone size: .
CDR3 DNA: TGTGCCAGCAGCCTAGCGGGACCAGGGGGAGATACGCAGTATTTT
CDR3 protein: CASSLAGPGGDTQYF

D gene: .
J gene: TRBJ1-1
V gene: TRBV7-8
clone size: many
CDR3 DNA: TGTGCCAGCAGCTTAGGGGGAGAAGCTTTCTTT
CDR3 protein: CASSLGGEAFF

D gene: .
J gene: TRBJ2-5
V gene: TRBV7-2
clone size: many
CDR3 DNA: TGTGCCAGCAGCCCTTACGGGGGACTCGAGACCCAGTACTTC
CDR3 protein: CASSPYGGLETQYF

D gene: TRBD1
J gene: TRBJ2-5
V gene: TRBV7-2
clone size: many
CDR3 DNA: TGTGCCAGCAGCTTACAGGGGGCCCGGGAGACCCAGTACTTC
CDR3 protein: CASSLQGARETQYF

D gene: .
J gene: TRBJ1-2
V gene: TRBV7-2
clone size: many
CDR3 DNA: TGTGCCAGCAGCTCCCTACAGGTCCCCTTAGGAATTAATGGCTACACCTTC
CDR3 protein: CASSSLQVPLGINGYTF

D gene: .
J gene: TRBJ1-5
V gene: TRBV15
clone size: many
CDR3 DNA: TGTGCCACCAGCAAGGACAGCCGGCACAGTCAGCCCCAGCATTTT
CDR3 protein: CATSKDSRHSQPQHF

D gene: TRBD2
J gene: TRBJ2-1
V gene: TRBV5-4
clone size: few
CDR3 DNA: TGTGCCAGCAGCTTGGGATCCATAGCGGGAGGGCTCTACAATGAGCAGTTCTTC
CDR3 protein: CASSLGSIAGGLYNEQFF

D gene: TRBD1
J gene: TRBJ1-6
V gene: TRBV9
clone size: many
CDR3 DNA: TGTGCCAGCAGCGTAGGGACAGGGGGTAATTCACCCCTCCACTTT
CDR3 protein: CASSVGTGGNSPLHF

D gene: TRBD2
J gene: TRBJ2-5
V gene: TRBV15
clone size: .
CDR3 DNA: TGTGCCACCAGCAGACACACTAGCGGACAAGAGACCCAGTACTTC
CDR3 protein: CATSRHTSGQETQYF

D gene: .
J gene: TRBJ2-3
V gene: TRBV15
clone size: .
CDR3 DNA: TGTGCCACCAGCAGAGATTCGATTATAGATACGCAGTATTTT
CDR3 protein: CATSRDSIIDTQYF

D gene: TRBD1
J gene: TRBJ1-5
V gene: TRBV7-2
clone size: many
CDR3 DNA: TGTGCCAGCAGCCCCTCCTTTGACAGGGGGGAGCCCCAGCATTTT
CDR3 protein: CASSPSFDRGEPQHF

D gene: TRBD1
J gene: TRBJ1-5
V gene: TRBV6-2/TRBV6-3
clone size: .
CDR3 DNA: TGTGCCAGCAGCCCCAGACAGGGGAGCAATCAGCCCCAGCATTTT
CDR3 protein: CASSPRQGSNQPQHF

D gene: TRBD2
J gene: TRBJ2-1
V gene: TRBV10-3
clone size: few
CDR3 DNA: TGTGCCATCAGTGAGGCGGGACTAGCGGGAGAGGAGTACAATGAGCAGTTCTTC
CDR3 protein: CAISEAGLAGEEYNEQFF

D gene: .
J gene: TRBJ2-1
V gene: TRBV4-3
clone size: .
CDR3 DNA: TGCGCCAGCAGCCCGAATGGGGCGGCTTACAATGAGCAGTTCTTC
CDR3 protein: CASSPNGAAYNEQFF